This T cell receptor beta chain was identified in a study of cytomegalovirus exposure and HLA in healthy donors. The primer mix had 60 Vbeta and 13 Jbeta primers. TCRdb keeps only in-frame clones here, not all; method: immunoSEQ multiplex PCR. The sample has a few hundred thousand clones, approximately 80% seen once. Trimming stripped 6 bases from V and 0 bases from J, with 9 bases between. The germline V gene has CDR1 MNHNY and CDR2 SVGAGI (reference sequence). The CDR3 spans 15 residues. The TCR was taken from a woman aged 55-70 years in good health and CMV-seropositive. The material sequenced was PBMCs. The chain combines TRBV6-6 with TRBJ2-6; D is unclear. The chain's CDR3 is CASSLQISGANVLTF. The DNA of the CDR3 is TGTGCCAGCAGCTTACAGATCTCTGGGGCCAACGTCCTGACTTTC.